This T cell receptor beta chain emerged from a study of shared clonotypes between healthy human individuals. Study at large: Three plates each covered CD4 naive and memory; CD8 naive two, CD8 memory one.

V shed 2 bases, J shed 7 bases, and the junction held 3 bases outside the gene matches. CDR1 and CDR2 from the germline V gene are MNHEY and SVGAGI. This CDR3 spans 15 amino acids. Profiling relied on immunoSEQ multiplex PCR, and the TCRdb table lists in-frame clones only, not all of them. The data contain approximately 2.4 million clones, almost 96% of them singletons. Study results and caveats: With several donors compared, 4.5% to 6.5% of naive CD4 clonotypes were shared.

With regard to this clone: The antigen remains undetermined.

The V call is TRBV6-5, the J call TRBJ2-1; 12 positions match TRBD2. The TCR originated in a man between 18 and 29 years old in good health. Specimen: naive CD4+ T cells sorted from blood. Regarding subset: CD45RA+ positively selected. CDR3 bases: TGTGCCAGCAGTTACGTGACTAGCGGGGGTAATGAGCAGTTCTTC. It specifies CASSYVTSGGNEQFF.